These 21 T cell receptor beta chains were sequenced from one sample in a study of T-cell reconstitution after alpha-beta-depleted transplantation in children. A library of TCRbeta sequences, prepared with unique molecular identifiers, was generated. MiXCR, run by TCRdb on the PCR reads, gives a single entry per CDR3 protein. This sample carries around 100,000 distinct CDR3 sequences, about 9.3% of them seen once, and the ten largest clones take 34%. The specimen comprised PBMCs, sampled before TCRalphabeta/CD19-depleted stem cell transplant. All receptors come from a boy aged 2 to 10 with acute lymphoblastic leukemia, due to receive a stem cell transplant.

The table lists this clonotype with a few counts. This chain connects TRBV12-3 or TRBV12-4 to TRBJ2-7; the D is unclear. This CDR3 has 12 residues. V lost 6 bases to trimming and J lost 0 bases, with 6 bases between them. The CDR3: CASSQSSYEQYF. Written as DNA, the CDR3 is TGTGCCAGCAGCCAGAGCTCCTACGAGCAGTACTTC.

V is TRBV7-2 and J is TRBJ2-3; no firm D call. The CDR3 is 13 residues long. V was shortened by 6 bases and J by 5 bases, with 12 bases between the two germline ends. The germline CDR1 and CDR2 sequences are SGHTA and FQGNSA. CDR3 in DNA: TGTGCCAGCAGACCACCCCCCGGAGATACGCAGTATTTT. As protein: CASRPPPGDTQYF. Combining the CDR3 with reference TRBV7-2 and TRBJ2-3 gives the whole variable domain GAGVSQSPSNKVTEKGKDVELRCDPISGHTALYWYRQSLGQGLEFLIYFQGNSAPDKSGLPSDRFSAERTGGSVSTLTIQRTQQEDSAVYLCASRPPPGDTQYFGPGTRLTVL.

This chain connects TRBV27 to TRBJ2-7, with D unresolved. The V gene lost 1 base and the J gene lost 2 bases, with 6 bases spanning the gap. Germline lookup yields CDR1 MNHEY and CDR2 SMNVEV (reference sequence). CDR3 length: 13 residues. The CDR3 bases are TGTGCCAGCAGTTTATTTTCCCCCTACGAGCAGTACTTC. It specifies CASSLFSPYEQYF.

This clonotype was seen more than once but under ten times. The V call is TRBV5-1, the J call TRBJ2-3, with unresolved D. There are 19 residues in the CDR3. Germline V CDR1 and CDR2: SGHRS, YFSETQ. V was clipped by 4 bases and J by 6 bases, with 30 bases between them. CDR3 sequence: CASSATVASRVAGRDTQYF. In DNA, the CDR3 is TGCGCCAGCAGCGCTACCGTGGCCTCGAGAGTGGCTGGTAGGGATACGCAGTATTTT.

This clonotype occurred a few times. The chain links TRBV30 to TRBJ2-3; weak D call: TRBD2 (7 bases). The V end was cut by 8 bases, the J end by 2 bases, with 17 bases between. The CDR3 spans 14 residues. Looked up from germline, CDR1 is GTSNPN and CDR2 is SVGIG (reference sequence). CDR3 bases: TGTGCCCGAACAGGGCGGGGGAACACAGATACGCAGTATTTT. This encodes CARTGRGNTDTQYF.

This clonotype has more than one count but fewer than ten. The J gene is TRBJ2-7, the V gene TRBV7-2; 9 nucleotides agree with TRBD2. After removal of 5 bases from V and 3 bases from J, the junction contained 8 bases not matched to a gene. The CDR3 spans 15 residues. Germline loops: CDR1 SGHTA, CDR2 FQGNSA. CDR3 DNA sequence: TGTGCCAGCAGCCCTGAGCGGGAGGCGTTCTACGAGCAGTACTTC. Translating it yields CASSPEREAFYEQYF.

In this sample, this clonotype turned up many times. The V and J genes are TRBV4-2 and TRBJ2-1, with D possibly being TRBD1 (5 bases). The CDR3 loop spans 14 amino acids. Germline V gives CDR1 LGHNA, CDR2 YNFKEQ. Between the trimmed V and J ends, which lost 3 bases and 2 bases, there was a span of 8 bases. CDR3 loop: CASSQQGTYNEQFF. The CDR3 DNA reads TGTGCCAGCAGCCAGCAGGGAACCTACAATGAGCAGTTCTTC.

This clonotype came up many times. The chain combines TRBV7-6 with TRBJ1-3; D possibly corresponds to TRBD1 (5 bases). CDR1 is SGHVS, CDR2 FNYEAQ, per germline. Deletions cut 4 bases from V and 0 bases from J, with 13 bases between. CDR3 length equals 16 residues. The CDR3 coding sequence is TGTGCCAGCAGCTCCTCCGGGGCCAGCTCTGGAAACACCATATATTTT. Translation gives CASSSSGASSGNTIYF.

The J gene is TRBJ1-1, the V gene TRBV5-1; D unclear. The V and J ends lost 4 bases and 2 bases respectively, with 9 bases between them. Per germline, CDR1 SGHRS and CDR2 YFSETQ. The CDR3 sequence is 13 residues long. CDR3 region: CASSPGGNTEAFF. The CDR3 DNA reads TGCGCCAGCAGCCCAGGCGGAAACACTGAAGCTTTCTTT.

V and J are TRBV29-1 and TRBJ2-3, with D perhaps given as TRBD1 or TRBD2 (5 bases each). Trimming left V 3 bases short and J 6 bases short, with 10 bases between. This CDR3 is 12 amino acids long. Per germline, CDR1 SQVTM and CDR2 ANQGSEA. CDR3: CSVDRVADTQYF. In DNA form, the CDR3 reads TGCAGCGTTGACAGGGTAGCGGATACGCAGTATTTT.

Here the CDR3 reads CASRPGLVWGMNTEAFF. The DNA of the CDR3 is TGTGCCAGCAGGCCCGGGCTGGTATGGGGCATGAACACTGAAGCTTTCTTT. The rearrangement uses TRBV27 and TRBJ1-1; possibly TRBD1 for D (5 bases). V shed 6 bases and J shed 0 bases, with 20 bases lying between them. Germline V gives CDR1 MNHEY, CDR2 SMNVEV (reference sequence). This CDR3 comprises 17 residues.

This clonotype was seen at least ten times. The chain uses TRBV11-2 and TRBJ2-2; D uncertain. V was clipped by 2 bases and J by 4 bases, with 8 bases between them. Per germline, CDR1 SGHAT and CDR2 FQNNGV. The CDR3 has 14 amino acids. CDR3 bases: TGTGCCAGCAGCTTAAGGTTACCCACCGGGGAGCTGTTTTTT. Translating gives CASSLRLPTGELFF.

This CDR3 is CASSSDGYTDTQYF. The CDR3 coding sequence is TGTGCCAGCAGCTCGGACGGATACACAGATACGCAGTATTTT. The gene calls are TRBV7-9 and TRBJ2-3; D not certain. The CDR3 is 14 amino acids. Germline V gene data show CDR1 as SEHNR and CDR2 as FQNEAQ (reference sequence). Between the trimmed V and J ends, which lost 4 bases and 2 bases, there was a span of 10 bases.

This clonotype was found a few times. The chain combines TRBV19 with TRBJ1-1; D not certain. Per the germline V gene, CDR1 is LNHDA and CDR2 is SQIVND (reference sequence). The CDR3 is made up of 14 amino acids. Trimming removed 7 bases from V and 1 base from J, with 13 bases in between. The CDR3 bases are TGTGCCAGTATCCAGTCGCCGGCGAACACTGAAGCTTTCTTT. It specifies CASIQSPANTEAFF.

This clonotype was seen a handful of times. The gene calls are TRBV10-3 and TRBJ1-5, with D perhaps matching TRBD1 (5 bases). Germline assignment: CDR1 ENHRY and CDR2 SYGVKD. This CDR3 has 13 amino acids. Between the trimmed V and J ends, which lost 6 bases and 2 bases, there was a span of 8 bases. The CDR3 DNA sequence: TGTGCCATCAGCAGGGTTGGCAATCAGCCCCAGCATTTT. Translated, it gives CAISRVGNQPQHF.

A few counts support this clonotype. The chain combines TRBV5-1 with TRBJ1-1, with D unclear. The CDR3 covers 14 residues. V was cut by 5 bases and J by 0 bases, with 11 bases left in between. The germline gives CDR1 SGHRS, CDR2 YFSETQ. The CDR3 is CASRPGPMNTEAFF. The CDR3 DNA reads TGCGCCAGCAGGCCAGGCCCTATGAACACTGAAGCTTTCTTT.

This chain connects TRBV27 to TRBJ2-7, with 8 bases lining up with TRBD2. The CDR3 sequence is 15 residues long. The V gene's germline CDR1 is MNHEY and CDR2 SMNVEV (reference sequence). V trimming: 4 bases; J trimming: 5 bases; junction bases outside the gene matches: 10. The CDR3 loop reads CASSWPGGPSHEQYF. In DNA form, the CDR3 reads TGTGCCAGCAGTTGGCCGGGAGGGCCTTCCCACGAGCAGTACTTC.

This clonotype was recorded at least ten times. The CDR3 spells CASSPTGSTEKLFF. The CDR3 nucleotides are TGTGCCAGCAGTCCGACAGGGTCGACTGAAAAACTGTTTTTT. This chain uses TRBV6-1 with TRBJ1-4; 7 bases match TRBD1. The V gene end was trimmed by 5 bases and the J gene end by 7 bases; junction bases not matched to a gene: 7. The germline CDR1 and CDR2 sequences are MNHNS and SASEGT. This CDR3 has 14 residues.

Only a few counts were recorded for this clonotype. This sequence joins TRBV28 and TRBJ1-2; TRBD1 aligns across 7 bases. The trim removed 7 bases at V and 0 bases at J, leaving 11 bases unmatched. Germline V gene sequence: CDR1 MDHEN, CDR2 SYDVKM. This CDR3 contains 16 residues. Written as DNA, the CDR3 is TGTGCCAGCAAAAGCCGAGGGGGCTCTACTAACTATGGCTACACCTTC. Amino acid sequence: CASKSRGGSTNYGYTF.

This clonotype was seen only a few times. This chain joins TRBV28 and TRBJ2-1, with 13 bases lining up with TRBD2. Trimming cost V 1 base and J 9 bases; bases outside gene matches: 6. CDR1 MDHEN and CDR2 SYDVKM come from the germline V gene. This CDR3 has 16 residues. The CDR3 here is CASSLLGLAGFGEQFF. The CDR3 region has the DNA TGTGCCAGCAGTTTATTGGGACTAGCGGGATTCGGTGAGCAGTTCTTC. Full variable domain (rest looked up from reference TRBV28 and TRBJ2-1): DVKVTQSSRYLVKRTGEKVFLECVQDMDHENMFWYRQDPGLGLRLIYFSYDVKMKEKGDIPEGYSVSREKKERFSLILESASTNQTSMYLCASSLLGLAGFGEQFFGPGTRLTVL.

The chain couples TRBV20-1 to TRBJ2-7, with 9 bases that match TRBD1. Trimming cost V 5 bases and J 3 bases; bases outside gene matches: 5. Germline V gene lookup returns CDR1 DFQATT and CDR2 SNEGSKA (reference sequence). The CDR3 totals 13 residues. The CDR3 here is CSAHRGPHYEQYF. The CDR3 region has the DNA TGCAGTGCTCACAGGGGGCCCCACTACGAGCAGTACTTC.